This entry is about one T cell receptor beta chain. Antigen unknown. The data derive from a study of T-cell memory formation after mild COVID-19. Findings of the study overall: Among contracting clones, CD4+ were mainly CM/EM and CD8+ enriched in EMRA. Confirmation was lacking for SARS-CoV-2 specificity of second-wave clones that peaked on day 37. Clones shrinking between day 15 and 85 showed a balanced CD4/CD8 split, and those that grew later tilted toward CD4+.

TCRdb reprocessed the 5' RACE reads via MiXCR and lists one record per CDR3 protein. The repertoire holds about 560,000 distinct CDR3 sequences, with approximately 19% as singletons. Sequencing was done on a sample of PBMCs or a T cell subset sorted from them (not recorded which). This sequence was found in an adult woman who had mild COVID-19 (a few samples of this study predate the infection). Cell type and time point are not known.

CDR3 sequence reads: CASSQGVSQPQHF. CDR3 bases: TGTGCCAGCAGCCAAGGCGTAAGTCAGCCCCAGCATTTT. The rearrangement uses TRBV3-1 and TRBJ1-5; D remains unclear. Germline loops: CDR1 LGHDT, CDR2 YNNKEL (reference sequence). Trimming removed 1 base at V and 6 bases at J, with 7 bases between. The CDR3 runs 13 residues.